These 31 T cell receptor beta chains were sequenced from one sample in a study of cytomegalovirus exposure and HLA in healthy donors. Sequencing used immunoSEQ multiplex PCR; TCRdb keeps in-frame clones, though not all of them. The sample has about 92,000 clones; roughly 92% are singletons. The specimen was PBMCs. The receptors here all came from a woman in her 30s in good health and CMV-seropositive.

The rearrangement uses TRBV28 and TRBJ2-7; 10 bases match TRBD2. There are 17 residues in the CDR3. Germline CDR1 MDHEN, CDR2 SYDVKM. The V segment lost 5 bases and the J segment 5 bases; nucleotides outside the gene matches: 15. In DNA form, the CDR3 reads TGTGCCAGCAGTCCCCTAGCGGGGGCCTCAAAACGCGACGAGCAGTACTTC. Protein sequence: CASSPLAGASKRDEQYF.

V gene TRBV7-8 combines with J gene TRBJ1-5; D might be TRBD1 (5 bases). Germline V gene lookup returns CDR1 SGHVS and CDR2 FQNEAQ. The CDR3 runs 16 residues. The ends were cut back, 3 bases at V and 2 bases at J, with 14 bases in the middle. The CDR3 protein is CASSFLIGGGNQPQHF. Here the CDR3 DNA reads TGTGCCAGCAGCTTCCTTATCGGGGGTGGCAATCAGCCCCAGCATTTT.

This clone was seen only once. V usage is TRBV10-3 and J usage is TRBJ2-6, with TRBD2 matching over 7 bases. The CDR3 has 15 residues. The trim removed 10 bases at V and 1 base at J, leaving 7 bases unmatched. Germline V CDR1 and CDR2: ENHRY, SYGVKD. The DNA of the CDR3 is TGTGCCACCGGGGAGGGGCTGTCTGGGGCCAACGTCCTGACTTTC. It specifies CATGEGLSGANVLTF.

V gene TRBV7-6 combines with J gene TRBJ1-1, with D possibly being TRBD1 (6 bases). The ends were cut back, 5 bases at V and 2 bases at J, with 18 bases in the middle. The CDR3 loop spans 16 amino acids. CDR1 is SGHVS and CDR2 is FNYEAQ in the germline V gene. CDR3 nucleotide sequence: TGTGCCAGCAGCGCGGAACAGGGCCGAGTTAACACTGAAGCTTTCTTT. This codes for CASSAEQGRVNTEAFF.

This chain joins TRBV4-3 and TRBJ2-1; possible D gene TRBD2, 6 bases. Trimming took off 1 base at V and 7 bases at J, with 20 bases between the two ends. CDR1 is LGHNA, CDR2 YSLEER, per germline. This CDR3 comprises 17 residues. The CDR3 protein is CASSQAVDYRYVNEQFF. In nucleotides, the CDR3 is TGCGCCAGCAGCCAAGCGGTGGACTACCGATATGTTAATGAGCAGTTCTTC.

The chain couples TRBV7-2 to TRBJ2-3, with 14 bases matching TRBD2. The V gene end was trimmed by 4 bases and the J gene end by 0 bases; junction bases not matched to a gene: 6. Germline V gives CDR1 SGHTA, CDR2 FQGNSA. The CDR3 spans 18 residues. Here the CDR3 DNA reads TGTGCCAGCAGCTGGGGGACTAGCGGGAGAAGTAGCACAGATACGCAGTATTTT. Protein product: CASSWGTSGRSSTDTQYF.

This sequence joins TRBV7-7 and TRBJ2-1; D not certain. The CDR3 spans 13 residues. Germline values: CDR1 SSHAT, CDR2 FNYEAQ (reference sequence). Trimming stripped 5 bases from V and 7 bases from J, with 12 bases between. This chain's CDR3 is CASSVVESNEQFF. For the CDR3, the DNA is TGTGCCAGCAGCGTGGTGGAGAGTAATGAGCAGTTCTTC.

This clone was picked up one time. This chain connects TRBV5-1 to TRBJ2-1, with 10 bases identical to TRBD2. The CDR3 is 15 amino acids. CDR1 is SGHRS and CDR2 is YFSETQ in the germline V gene. J lost 6 bases, V lost 1 base, and 4 bases had no gene match. CDR3 sequence: CASSLTSGIINEQFF. CDR3 coding DNA: TGCGCCAGCAGCTTGACTAGCGGGATTATCAATGAGCAGTTCTTC.

V and J are TRBV5-8 and TRBJ2-3, with 9 bases that match TRBD1. Germline V gene data show CDR1 as SGHTS and CDR2 as YDEGEE. Trimming at V came to 3 bases and at J to 5 bases, leaving 7 bases not matched to a gene. This CDR3 is 15 amino acids long. The CDR3 spells CASSSGQGGEDTQYF. CDR3 nucleotide sequence: TGTGCCAGCAGCTCGGGACAGGGTGGAGAAGATACGCAGTATTTT.

This clone was seen a single time. The gene calls are TRBV19 and TRBJ1-5; a possible D gene is TRBD1 (6 bases). The V end lost 7 bases, the J end lost 3 bases, and 10 bases lay between the germline ends. Germline CDR1 is LNHDA and CDR2 is SQIVND (reference sequence). This CDR3 has 13 amino acids. CDR3 amino acids: CASKRQVNQPQHF. CDR3 bases: TGTGCCAGTAAGAGACAGGTCAATCAGCCCCAGCATTTT.

The V gene is TRBV28, the J gene TRBJ2-5; TRBD2 matches 7 bases. The CDR3 loop spans 17 amino acids. Germline V lookup: CDR1 MDHEN, CDR2 SYDVKM. With V trimmed by 3 bases and J by 3 bases, 13 bases remained unmatched. CDR3 sequence (DNA): TGTGCCAGCAGTTTTCGACTGTTGCTAGCGGAAGAAGAGACCCAGTACTTC. Amino acid sequence: CASSFRLLLAEEETQYF.

The chain recombines TRBV9 with TRBJ1-4; maybe TRBD1 (6 bases). V lost 3 bases, J lost 8 bases, and 14 bases lay in between. This CDR3 is built from 14 residues. CDR1 is SGDLS and CDR2 is YYNGEE in the germline V gene. CDR3 bases: TGTGCCAGCAGCGGGGGACATTCGGAAGAAAAACTGTTTTTT. Translating it yields CASSGGHSEEKLFF.

The chain joins TRBV6-6 to TRBJ2-1; weak D call: TRBD1 (5 bases). Trimming removed 6 bases at V and 5 bases at J, with 8 bases between. The V gene's germline CDR1 is MNHNY and CDR2 SVGAGI (reference sequence). The CDR3 sequence is 12 residues long. The CDR3 protein is CASSGQNNEQFF. CDR3 nucleotide sequence: TGTGCCAGCAGCGGACAAAACAATGAGCAGTTCTTC.

V is TRBV6-5 and J is TRBJ2-7; 8 nucleotides align to TRBD1. The CDR3 covers 14 residues. Per the germline V gene, CDR1 is MNHEY and CDR2 is SVGAGI. With V trimmed by 4 bases and J by 3 bases, 5 bases remained unmatched. CDR3 in DNA: TGTGCCAGCAGTTTGGACAGGGCCTACTACGAGCAGTACTTC. The encoded protein is CASSLDRAYYEQYF.

V is TRBV2 and J is TRBJ1-1; D gene uncertain. Trimming removed 5 bases from V and 0 bases from J, with 7 bases in between. CDR3 length equals 13 residues. The germline gives CDR1 SNHLY, CDR2 FYNNEI. CDR3 in DNA: TGTGCCAGCAGTATGACACTGAACACTGAAGCTTTCTTT. Amino acids: CASSMTLNTEAFF.

In this sample, this clone turned up once. This chain joins TRBV5-6 and TRBJ2-1, with TRBD2 as a possible D gene (6 bases). The CDR3 is 15 amino acids. CDR1 and CDR2 from the germline V gene are SGHDT and YYEEEE. The ends were cut back, 3 bases at V and 4 bases at J, with 14 bases in the middle. The CDR3 bases are TGTGCCAGCAGCTCTGGGGGGAGATGGTACAATGAGCAGTTCTTC. Its protein product is CASSSGGRWYNEQFF.

The rearrangement joins TRBV27 to TRBJ2-4; 8 bases align to TRBD2. From germline, CDR1 is MNHEY and CDR2 SMNVEV (reference sequence). V dropped 0 bases and J dropped 4; count of bases not matched to a gene: 2. The CDR3 is 15 amino acids. The CDR3 protein is CASSLSASGKNIQYF. In nucleotides, the CDR3 is TGTGCCAGCAGTTTATCGGCTAGCGGGAAAAACATTCAGTACTTC.

The chain recombines TRBV4-3 with TRBJ2-1; D perhaps matches TRBD1 (5 bases). Germline CDR1 is LGHNA and CDR2 is YSLEER. The CDR3 loop spans 16 amino acids. Between the trimmed V and J ends, which lost 1 base and 3 bases, there was a span of 13 bases. The CDR3 loop is CASSQVLGQYYNEQFF. CDR3 coding DNA: TGCGCCAGCAGCCAAGTCTTGGGGCAGTACTACAATGAGCAGTTCTTC.

The CDR3 bases are TGTGCCAGCCAAACGACTAGGTCGGGCGCAGATACGCAGTATTTT. This codes for CASQTTRSGADTQYF. The gene calls are TRBV6-5 and TRBJ2-3, with D perhaps TRBD2 (6 bases). There are 15 residues in the CDR3. Trimming stripped 8 bases from V and 4 bases from J, with 19 bases between. Per germline, CDR1 MNHEY and CDR2 SVGAGI.

J is TRBJ2-7 and V is TRBV27; 15 bases match TRBD2. The CDR3 is 15 residues long. The V and J ends lost 6 bases and 4 bases, in that order; junction bases with no gene match: 4. Germline lookup yields CDR1 MNHEY and CDR2 SMNVEV (reference sequence). CDR3 residues: CASSQGTSGRYEQYF. CDR3 bases: TGTGCCAGCAGCCAAGGGACTAGCGGGAGGTACGAGCAGTACTTC.

The chain joins TRBV9 to TRBJ1-3, with 9 nucleotides matching TRBD1. This CDR3 is 16 amino acids long. The V and J ends lost 0 bases and 3 bases, in that order; junction bases with no gene match: 4. Germline CDR1 and CDR2: SGDLS and YYNGEE. CDR3 nucleotides: TGTGCCAGCAGCGTAGGGGACAGGGTCTTTGGAAACACCATATATTTT. It codes for CASSVGDRVFGNTIYF.

V and J are TRBV29-1 and TRBJ1-1; 9 bases agree with TRBD1. The trim removed 3 bases at V and 11 bases at J, leaving 7 bases unmatched. The CDR3 is 12 residues long. CDR1 is SQVTM, CDR2 ANQGSEA, per germline. CDR3 coding DNA: TGCAGCGTTGACGGACAGGGGACCGGTGCTTTCTTT. Translated: CSVDGQGTGAFF.

The V gene is TRBV15, the J gene TRBJ2-1; the D is unclear. The CDR3 runs 15 residues. V was shortened by 0 bases and J by 5 bases, with 11 bases between the two germline ends. Germline V gene lookup returns CDR1 LNHNV and CDR2 YYDKDF (reference sequence). CDR3 nucleotide sequence: TGTGCCACCAGCAGAGAGCTAACCGTAGACAATGAGCAGTTCTTC. It is translated as CATSRELTVDNEQFF.

This clone has a single count. The chain uses TRBV15 and TRBJ2-3; D is perhaps TRBD2 (5 bases). Germline V gene sequence: CDR1 LNHNV, CDR2 YYDKDF (reference sequence). The CDR3 loop spans 15 amino acids. Trimming stripped 1 base from V and 4 bases from J, with 12 bases between. In DNA, the CDR3 is TGTGCCACCAGCAGAGGAGGTAGCGAAGCAGATACGCAGTATTTT. This gives the protein CATSRGGSEADTQYF.

The rearrangement links TRBV19 to TRBJ2-1; TRBD1 matches at 7 bases. The CDR3 extends over 13 amino acids. The germline CDR1 and CDR2 sequences are LNHDA and SQIVND (reference sequence). The V segment lost 5 bases and the J segment 15 bases; nucleotides outside the gene matches: 13. The CDR3 protein is CASSFKGASSLFF. The CDR3 bases are TGTGCCAGTAGTTTTAAGGGGGCTTCCAGTCTGTTCTTC.

This chain connects TRBV6-5 to TRBJ2-1, with 12 positions matching TRBD2. The CDR3 runs 15 residues. V lost 9 bases, J lost 5 bases, and 8 bases stayed unmatched. The germline V gene has CDR1 MNHEY and CDR2 SVGAGI. The chain's CDR3 is CASTPSGRGHNEQFF. In DNA, the CDR3 is TGTGCCAGTACGCCTAGCGGGAGGGGCCACAATGAGCAGTTCTTC.

The chain couples TRBV28 to TRBJ1-2, with 9 bases that match TRBD1. J was trimmed by 7 bases and V by 6 bases; bases with no gene match: 15. This CDR3 spans 16 amino acids. Per germline, CDR1 MDHEN and CDR2 SYDVKM. The CDR3: CASRTGGMSSSGGYTF. CDR3 DNA sequence: TGTGCCAGCAGAACAGGGGGCATGAGCTCCTCGGGTGGCTACACCTTC.

The rearrangement joins TRBV11-2 to TRBJ2-2; tentatively, D is TRBD2 (6 bases). The V and J ends lost 1 base and 5 bases respectively, with 17 bases between them. The CDR3 is 17 residues long. Germline-derived CDR1 and CDR2 are SGHAT and FQNNGV. For the CDR3, the DNA is TGTGCCAGCAGCTTAGGGGACTCCGCTAGAAGAACCGGGGAGCTGTTTTTT. This encodes CASSLGDSARRTGELFF.

The chain links TRBV5-1 to TRBJ1-2, with 9 nucleotides matching TRBD1. Trimming removed 0 bases from V and 4 bases from J; junction bases left unmatched: 7. This CDR3 contains 16 residues. The germline gives CDR1 SGHRS, CDR2 YFSETQ. The CDR3 nucleotides are TGCGCCAGCAGCTTGGGTGCCCCGACAGGGGGCTATGGCTACACCTTC. This sequence encodes CASSLGAPTGGYGYTF.

The chain is built from TRBV19 and TRBJ2-5, with 7 positions matching TRBD1. This CDR3 spans 13 amino acids. With 5 bases clipped from V and 5 bases from J, the junction kept 5 bases outside the gene matches. The V gene's germline CDR1 is LNHDA and CDR2 SQIVND (reference sequence). The CDR3 sequence: CASSEDRVETQYF. CDR3 DNA: TGTGCCAGTAGTGAAGACAGGGTGGAGACCCAGTACTTC.

The V call is TRBV6-5, the J call TRBJ1-2, with D maybe TRBD1 (6 bases). Germline V CDR1 and CDR2: MNHEY, SVGAGI. The V end lost 3 bases, the J end lost 8 bases, and 10 bases lay between the germline ends. The CDR3 sequence is 12 residues long. CDR3 in DNA: TGTGCCAGCAGTTATACAGGGTCCGGCTACACCTTC. This sequence encodes CASSYTGSGYTF.